This T cell receptor (beta chain) stems from a study of blood T cells in healthy people across ages. Whole-study results and caveats: Comparison with aged donors showed that long-lived donors had more naive CD4+ cells and higher diversity. There was no known CMV status for donors, so expanded clonotype changes were possibly confounded.

Healthy Russian Caucasian donors spanned ages about 6 to 90 years. This clonotype was picked up a small number of times. Its antigen is not known. It was with a sample-barcoded 5' primer and a J-beta primer mix that a second PCR of roughly 7 to 11 cycles was run. Every single cDNA molecule received a tag from a template-switch adaptor with 12 random nucleotides. TCRdb redid the calling of the 5' RACE reads with MiXCR, one entry per CDR3 protein. The table lists over 1,200,000 distinct CDR3 sequences, approximately 60% of them singletons. The material sequenced was blood. The sequence was obtained from a man between 18 and 35 years old in good health.

Written as DNA, the CDR3 is TGCGCCAGCAGCCAAATCGGACAGGGAGGAGAAGAGACCCAGTACTTC. Translating gives CASSQIGQGGEETQYF. The chain links TRBV4-1 to TRBJ2-5, with 8 nucleotides matching TRBD1. The CDR3 sequence is 16 residues long. Germline V gene data show CDR1 as MGHRA and CDR2 as YSYEKL. V was clipped by 2 bases and J by 3 bases; unmatched bases: 8.